Listed below are T cell receptor beta chains from one sample, sequenced in a study of blood T cell repertoires in COVID-19. The table came from immunoSEQ multiplex PCR; TCRdb's copy has only in-frame clones and leaves some out. Of more than 70,000 clones in the sample, 75% to 90% were seen once. Sequenced material: peripheral blood. The source is a man aged 60-69 years with acute or convalescent COVID-19. Both conserved end residues are part of each CDR3. The order of the fields is clone size, J gene, D gene, V gene, CDR3 DNA, CDR3 protein. D genes are given only for firm matches. Not all rows give a size; the values are once, few, many and, for expanded clones, a class.

once,TRBJ1-1,-,TRBV29-1,TGCAGCGCTCGACAGACCATGAACACTGAAGCTTTCTTT,CSARQTMNTEAFF
-,TRBJ2-7,-,TRBV6-6,TGTGCCAGCCGCCAGGAAGGGGGAATCTACGAGCAGTACTTC,CASRQEGGIYEQYF
-,TRBJ2-2,-,TRBV3-1/TRBV3-2,TGTGCCAGCAGCCAAGAGACGGGAGTGATATCCGGGGAGCTGTTTTTT,CASSQETGVISGELFF
-,TRBJ1-5,-,TRBV6-5,TGTGCCAGCAGTATCTATAGGGGAAATCAGCCCCAGCATTTT,CASSIYRGNQPQHF
-,TRBJ1-6,-,TRBV12-5,TGTGCTAGTGGGTTGAATGACAGTAAAAATTCACCCCTCCACTTT,CASGLNDSKNSPLHF
-,TRBJ1-5,-,TRBV30,TGTGCCTGGAGTGTTCAAGGGGTCGGCAATCAGCCCCAGCATTTT,CAWSVQGVGNQPQHF
-,TRBJ2-3,TRBD2,TRBV10-3,TGTGCCACCGGGACTAGCGGGGATAGCACAGATACGCAGTATTTT,CATGTSGDSTDTQYF
-,TRBJ2-1,-,TRBV3-1/TRBV3-2,TGTGCCAGCAGCCAAGAACAGAACTCCTACAATGAGCAGTTCTTC,CASSQEQNSYNEQFF
-,TRBJ2-2,-,TRBV18,TGTGCCAGCTCACCACCGATTACTCTTCCCACCGGGGAGCTGTTTTTT,CASSPPITLPTGELFF
once,TRBJ1-2,TRBD1,TRBV7-2,TGTGCCAGCAGCGCGGGACAGGGGGGTCCCTATGGCTACACCTTC,CASSAGQGGPYGYTF
-,TRBJ2-5,-,TRBV7-2,TGTGCCAGCAGCTTATTATCCCTGCGGAGGGAGACCCAGTACTTC,CASSLLSLRRETQYF
-,TRBJ1-3,-,TRBV5-4,TGTGCCAGCAGCTTGACCGGCTCTGGAAACACCATATATTTT,CASSLTGSGNTIYF
-,TRBJ1-6,-,TRBV5-6,TGTGCCAGCAGCTTACAGACCTATAATTCACCCCTCCACTTT,CASSLQTYNSPLHF
-,TRBJ2-7,-,TRBV18,TGTGCCAGCTCACCATTGGACAAAACCATGTACGAGCAGTACTTC,CASSPLDKTMYEQYF
-,TRBJ2-3,TRBD2,TRBV11-1,TGTGCCAGCACCCAAGCGGGAGTGGTTACAGATACGCAGTATTTT,CASTQAGVVTDTQYF
-,TRBJ2-2,TRBD1,TRBV27,TGTGCCAGCAGTCGGACAGGGGGAGACTTAACGAACACCGGGGAGCTGTTTTTT,CASSRTGGDLTNTGELFF
-,TRBJ2-7,-,TRBV3-1/TRBV3-2,TGTGCCAGCAGCCAAGGGGCGGGATTGAGCTCCTACGAGCAGTACTTC,CASSQGAGLSSYEQYF
-,TRBJ2-7,-,TRBV7-2,TGTGCCAGCAGTCCAACCCCCGGGGCCTACGAGCAGTACTTC,CASSPTPGAYEQYF
-,TRBJ2-7,-,TRBV7-7,TGTGCCAGCAGCTCGACCGCGGGGAGTCCCCAGTACTTC,CASSSTAGSPQYF
-,TRBJ1-5,TRBD1,TRBV2,TGTGCCAGCAGTGCGGCACAGGGGGGGCTTAGCAATCAGCCCCAGCATTTT,CASSAAQGGLSNQPQHF
-,TRBJ2-3,-,TRBV3-1/TRBV3-2,TGTGCCAGCAGCCAAGGGGGAGGCCGAGATACGCAGTATTTT,CASSQGGGRDTQYF
-,TRBJ2-7,TRBD1,TRBV27,TGTGCCAGCAGTTTCCGGGACAGGGGGCACGAGCAGTACTTC,CASSFRDRGHEQYF
once,TRBJ1-3,-,TRBV2,TGTGCCAGCAGTGACAGGGGACCCTCTGGAAACACCATATATTTT,CASSDRGPSGNTIYF
-,TRBJ1-1,-,TRBV5-6,TGTGCCAGCAGCTTCCTAGACAGGGAAGCTTTCTTT,CASSFLDREAFF
-,TRBJ1-1,-,TRBV10-3,TGTGCCATCAGTTCGACAGTAAACACTGAAGCTTTCTTT,CAISSTVNTEAFF
-,TRBJ1-2,-,TRBV6-4,TGTGCCAGCAGTGAAAATGCGGGGTTTGGGGGCTACACCTTC,CASSENAGFGGYTF
-,TRBJ2-3,TRBD2,TRBV2,TGTGCCAGCAGTGAGGCCCCACTAGCGGGGGTTACGCAGTATTTT,CASSEAPLAGVTQYF
-,TRBJ2-5,-,TRBV25-1,TGTGCCAGCAGTGAATGGGCAGCCCCAGAGACCCAGTACTTC,CASSEWAAPETQYF
-,TRBJ1-6,TRBD1,TRBV5-5,TGTGCCAGCAGCTCGGACAGGGCGGAGACCCTCCACTTT,CASSSDRAETLHF
-,TRBJ2-5,TRBD1,TRBV5-6,TGTGCCAGCAGCTCTGGACAGGGACGACAAGAGACCCAGTACTTC,CASSSGQGRQETQYF
-,TRBJ1-1,-,TRBV2,TGTGCCAGCAGTGATAGGGACTGGTGGACTGAAGCTTTCTTT,CASSDRDWWTEAFF
-,TRBJ1-2,TRBD1,TRBV30,TGTGCCTGGAGTGTAGACAGGGGACATGGCTACACCTTC,CAWSVDRGHGYTF
-,TRBJ2-5,TRBD2,TRBV4-3,TGCGCCAGCAGCCAAACGGGGGGACCCGAAGAGACCCAGTACTTC,CASSQTGGPEETQYF
-,TRBJ2-7,TRBD2,TRBV5-5,TGTGCCAGCAGCCCAGGACTAGCGGGAGCCCTCTCCTACGAGCAGTACTTC,CASSPGLAGALSYEQYF
few,TRBJ2-5,TRBD2,TRBV7-2,TGTGCCAGCAGCTTAGCGAGACTAGCGGGGGGCCAAGAGACCCAGTACTTC,CASSLARLAGGQETQYF
-,TRBJ1-5,TRBD1,TRBV6-1,TGTGCCAGCAGTGAGGACAGGGTACAGCCCCAGCATTTT,CASSEDRVQPQHF
once,TRBJ1-6,-,TRBV6-5,TGTGCCAGCAACATTGGGGCTAGGGGCTCACCCCTCCACTTT,CASNIGARGSPLHF
-,TRBJ2-1,-,TRBV7-8,TGTGCCAGCAGCTTATCATCAGGGCCTAACGAGCAGTTCTTC,CASSLSSGPNEQFF
once,TRBJ2-2,TRBD2,TRBV9,TGTGCCAGCAGCGTAGCGGGGGGGGCCGGGGAGCTGTTTTTT,CASSVAGGAGELFF
-,TRBJ1-1,TRBD1,TRBV19,TGTGCCAGTAGTTCGGTGACGACAGGGGGCTGGGGCACTGAAGCTTTCTTT,CASSSVTTGGWGTEAFF
-,TRBJ2-2,TRBD1,TRBV19,TGTGCCAGTAGTAGGGGACAGGGGACACTTTTTGACGGGGAGCTGTTTTTT,CASSRGQGTLFDGELFF
-,TRBJ1-3,-,TRBV4-3,TGCGCCAGCAGCCGTAACTCTGGAAACACCATATATTTT,CASSRNSGNTIYF
-,TRBJ2-3,TRBD2,TRBV30,TGTGCCTGGAGGGGACTAGGCGGAGGAAATACGCAGTATTTT,CAWRGLGGGNTQYF
-,TRBJ2-5,-,TRBV18,TGTGCCAGCTCACCGCCTCTAGGAATCCAAGAGACCCAGTACTTC,CASSPPLGIQETQYF
-,TRBJ2-1,TRBD2,TRBV5-5,TGTGCCAGCAGCTTCTTAGCGGGAGGGAACAATGAGCAGTTCTTC,CASSFLAGGNNEQFF
-,TRBJ1-2,-,TRBV6-5,TGTGCCAGCAGCCGGGGGGCCTATGGCTACACCTTC,CASSRGAYGYTF
-,TRBJ2-2,TRBD1,TRBV3-1/TRBV3-2,TGTGCCAGCAGCCAGAGGACAGGAGCCGGGGAGCTGTTTTTT,CASSQRTGAGELFF
-,TRBJ1-2,-,TRBV5-1,TGCGCCAGCAGCCCGGATGGACTTCGCCAGTATGGCTACACCTTC,CASSPDGLRQYGYTF